Shown below are 11 T cell receptor beta chains from a single sample sequenced in a study of blood T cell repertoires in COVID-19 (dated by TCRdb to between 2020 and 2021). Library generation was performed with the immunoSEQ multiplex PCR assay. What TCRdb holds here is the immuneACCESS table cut down to in-frame rearrangements. Part of the clones is not present; checked against another copy, under half of the missing clones reflect an unresolved V gene, and the others are unexplained. The sample records around 180,000 clones, 82% of which are singletons. The ten largest clones take up 10% of the sample. The specimen sequenced was peripheral blood. Receptor source: a woman over 75 with active or convalescent COVID-19.

The sample holds a few counts of this clone. The V call is TRBV7-9, the J call TRBJ2-1; TRBD1 matches 7 bases. The CDR3 contains 19 residues. Germline V lookup: CDR1 SEHNR, CDR2 FQNEAQ (reference sequence). V lost 4 bases and J lost 4; bases outside the gene matches: 19. The CDR3 DNA follows: TGTGCCAGCAGCTCCCGAATAGACTCGACAGGGTCAATTTACAATGAGCAGTTCTTC. It yields the protein CASSSRIDSTGSIYNEQFF.

The genes are TRBV11-2 and TRBJ1-1; D remains ambiguous. Germline V gene lookup returns CDR1 SGHAT and CDR2 FQNNGV. The CDR3 has 13 amino acids. Trimming cost V 7 bases and J 4 bases, with 13 bases left between them. CDR3 nucleotides: TGTGCCAGCATTCCTACTGTCGGCACTGAAGCTTTCTTT. Amino acids: CASIPTVGTEAFF.

V gene TRBV5-1 combines with J gene TRBJ2-5; the match to TRBD1 covers 7 bases. Per the germline V gene, CDR1 is SGHRS and CDR2 is YFSETQ. The CDR3 covers 15 residues. The J segment lost 5 bases and the V segment lost 0 bases, leaving 7 bases of the junction unmatched. The CDR3 DNA is TGCGCCAGCAGCTTGGCTACAGGGGTTGGCGAGACCCAGTACTTC. It codes for CASSLATGVGETQYF.

This clone has a handful of counts. The chain recombines TRBV19 with TRBJ1-2, with 8 positions matching TRBD1. The germline gives CDR1 LNHDA, CDR2 SQIVND (reference sequence). This CDR3 has 15 residues. Trimming removed 6 bases from V and 9 bases from J; junction bases left unmatched: 15. The CDR3 DNA reads TGTGCCAGTAGCCCCCGGACAGGGAGTATATCAAGCTACACCTTC. Amino acids: CASSPRTGSISSYTF.

The rearrangement joins TRBV5-6 to TRBJ1-5, with 8 bases fitting TRBD1. The CDR3 contains 14 residues. With 0 bases clipped from V and 7 bases from J, the junction kept 3 bases outside the gene matches. In germline, CDR1 is SGHDT, CDR2 YYEEEE. CDR3 sequence reads: CASSLAAGGQPQHF. The CDR3 nucleotides are TGTGCCAGCAGCTTGGCGGCAGGGGGCCAGCCCCAGCATTTT. Full variable domain (outside the CDR3, taken from reference TRBV5-6 and TRBJ1-5): DAGVTQSPTHLIKTRGQQVTLRCSPKSGHDTVSWYQQALGQGPQFIFQYYEEEERQRGNFPDRFSGHQFPNYSSELNVNALLLGDSALYLCASSLAAGGQPQHFGDGTRLSIL.

A remark on this clone: A much larger clone lies a single base off, so this may be a read error. J is TRBJ2-7 and V is TRBV5-1, with 11 bases aligning to TRBD2. The CDR3 extends over 15 amino acids. V was pared by 4 bases and J by 0 bases, with 3 bases of the junction left unmatched. Germline CDR1 is SGHRS and CDR2 is YFSETQ. Here the CDR3 reads CASSEGLAASYEQYF. As DNA, the CDR3 is TGCGCCAGCAGCGAGGGACTAGCGGCCTCCTACGAGCAGTACTTC.

The V and J genes are TRBV6-5 and TRBJ1-1; possibly TRBD1 for D (6 bases). There are 14 residues in the CDR3. Germline assignment: CDR1 MNHEY and CDR2 SVGAGI. Trimming left V 7 bases short and J 0 bases short, with 12 bases between. The CDR3 protein is CASTRDTLNTEAFF. As DNA, the CDR3 is TGTGCCAGCACCAGGGACACCTTGAACACTGAAGCTTTCTTT.

V usage is TRBV29-1 and J usage is TRBJ2-7; weak D call: TRBD1 (7 bases). In germline, CDR1 is SQVTM, CDR2 ANQGSEA. This CDR3 has 14 amino acids. The V end lost 6 bases, the J end lost 4 bases, and 19 bases lay between the germline ends. The CDR3 DNA is TGCAGCGTCGCCGCGGGGACAGCATCATACGAGCAGTACTTC. Translation gives CSVAAGTASYEQYF.

The rearrangement links TRBV30 to TRBJ2-3; TRBD1 agrees at 7 bases. The V and J ends lost 0 bases and 0 bases, in that order; junction bases with no gene match: 0. This CDR3 region has 14 residues. Germline-derived CDR1 and CDR2 are GTSNPN and SVGIG (reference sequence). The CDR3 nucleotides are TGTGCCTGGAGTGTACAGGGGAGCACAGATACGCAGTATTTT. This translates into CAWSVQGSTDTQYF.

This chain connects TRBV20-1 to TRBJ2-7; perhaps TRBD2 as D (6 bases). This CDR3 spans 14 amino acids. The V end was cut by 3 bases, the J end by 4 bases, with 16 bases between. Germline CDR1 and CDR2: DFQATT and SNEGSKA (reference sequence). The DNA of the CDR3 is TGCAGTGCTAGTTCGGCGGGATACGGATACGAGCAGTACTTC. Protein product: CSASSAGYGYEQYF.

The sample holds a few counts of this clone. J is TRBJ1-1 and V is TRBV11-2, with a tentative D call TRBD1 (6 bases). The CDR3 sequence is 16 residues long. V lost 1 base and J 0 bases, leaving 12 bases between the germline ends. Germline V CDR1 and CDR2: SGHAT, FQNNGV. CDR3 region: CASSLVGGDMNTEAFF. CDR3 bases: TGTGCCAGCAGCTTAGTCGGGGGGGACATGAACACTGAAGCTTTCTTT.